A selection of T cell receptor beta chains follows, all from one sample in a study of long-term antiretroviral therapy in people with HIV. Some clones are missing from TCRdb's copy, which holds only in-frame ones; the method was immunoSEQ multiplex PCR. The sample lists under 30,000 clones, about 88% occurring once. The sequencing used unsorted PBMCs, collected 1.9 years after starting antiretroviral therapy. The receptor source for this set is a woman in her twenties or thirties with HIV. CDR3s include the opening cysteine and the closing phenylalanine or tryptophan. D genes are given only for firm matches. Clone size is shown for a subset of rows, as once, few, many or a class of expanded clone.

clone size | J gene | V gene | D gene | CDR3 protein | CDR3 DNA
- | TRBJ2-5 | TRBV5-6 | - | CASSLGHTSETQYF | TGTGCCAGCAGCTTAGGACACACCTCCGAGACCCAGTACTTC
- | TRBJ1-4 | TRBV5-6 | - | CASSTRLGDEKLFF | TGTGCCAGCAGCACCCGCTTGGGTGATGAAAAACTGTTTTTT
- | TRBJ2-1 | TRBV27 | - | CASSLRLGDTEQFF | TGTGCCAGCAGCTTGCGGCTTGGTGACACTGAGCAGTTCTTC
- | TRBJ1-2 | TRBV19 | - | CASSLKGIDGYTF | TGTGCCAGTAGTTTGAAGGGAATCGATGGCTACACCTTC
- | TRBJ1-1 | TRBV5-4 | - | CASSLAKVRDTEAFF | TGTGCCAGCAGCTTGGCAAAAGTTCGGGACACTGAAGCTTTCTTT
- | TRBJ2-1 | TRBV7-2 | TRBD2 | CASPRGTSGGLDEQFF | TGTGCCAGCCCGAGGGGGACTAGCGGGGGGTTGGATGAGCAGTTCTTC
once | TRBJ1-4 | TRBV6-1 | - | CASSPLQGLIEKLFF | TGTGCCAGCAGTCCGCTACAGGGATTAATCGAAAAACTGTTTTTT
- | TRBJ1-6 | TRBV5-1 | TRBD1 | CASSYDPTGPNSPLHF | TGCGCCAGCAGCTACGACCCGACAGGGCCTAATTCACCCCTCCACTTT
- | TRBJ1-1 | TRBV29-1 | - | CSVEEGVLTEAFF | TGCAGCGTTGAGGAAGGGGTTTTAACTGAAGCTTTCTTT
- | TRBJ2-3 | TRBV5-6 | TRBD1 | CASSLGQGETDTQYF | TGTGCCAGCAGCTTAGGACAGGGGGAAACAGATACGCAGTATTTT
- | TRBJ1-3 | TRBV5-1 | TRBD1 | CASSLAGTGLVGNTIYF | TGCGCCAGCAGCTTGGCCGGGACAGGCCTAGTGGGAAACACCATATATTTT
- | TRBJ2-5 | TRBV30 | TRBD1 | CAWGQGIKETQYF | TGTGCCTGGGGACAGGGCATCAAAGAGACCCAGTACTTC
- | TRBJ2-6 | TRBV5-5 | TRBD1 | CASSFTGVGANVLTF | TGTGCCAGCAGCTTTACAGGGGTTGGGGCCAACGTCCTGACTTTC
- | TRBJ1-4 | TRBV7-9 | - | CASSLAWTPTNEKLFF | TGTGCCAGCAGCTTGGCCTGGACACCAACTAATGAAAAACTGTTTTTT
- | TRBJ2-2 | TRBV27 | - | CASSLVGWGNTGELFF | TGTGCCAGCAGTTTAGTAGGATGGGGGAACACCGGGGAGCTGTTTTTT
- | TRBJ1-2 | TRBV7-8 | - | CASTYGVNYGYTF | TGTGCCAGCACCTATGGGGTTAACTATGGCTACACCTTC
- | TRBJ1-1 | TRBV30 | TRBD1 | CACYLDRGRAFF | TGTGCCTGCTATCTGGACAGGGGGCGAGCTTTCTTT
- | TRBJ2-5 | TRBV5-1 | - | CASRKQPQETQYF | TGCGCCAGCAGGAAACAGCCCCAAGAGACCCAGTACTTC
- | TRBJ2-1 | TRBV4-1 | - | CASSQDDSTGYNEQFF | TGCGCCAGCAGCCAAGATGATTCCACGGGATACAATGAGCAGTTCTTC
- | TRBJ1-5 | TRBV19 | - | CASSMGSGAGQPQHF | TGTGCCAGTAGTATGGGGAGCGGGGCCGGCCAGCCCCAGCATTTT
- | TRBJ2-5 | TRBV6-1 | TRBD1 | CASSEGGQGLQETQYF | TGTGCCAGCAGTGAAGGGGGACAGGGGCTACAAGAGACCCAGTACTTC
- | TRBJ1-1 | TRBV14 | TRBD1 | CASSERTGWNTEAFF | TGTGCCAGCAGCGAAAGGACAGGGTGGAACACTGAAGCTTTCTTT
- | TRBJ1-2 | TRBV2 | TRBD1 | CASRNRDRGLFGGYTF | TGTGCCAGCAGAAACCGGGACAGGGGGCTCTTTGGAGGCTACACCTTC
- | TRBJ1-6 | TRBV30 | - | CAWSPGFGDSPLHF | TGTGCCTGGAGTCCAGGGTTCGGGGATTCACCCCTCCACTTT
few | TRBJ1-2 | TRBV7-9 | - | CASSLRGVYGYTF | TGTGCCAGCAGCCTACGGGGAGTTTATGGCTACACCTTC
- | TRBJ2-7 | TRBV7-2 | - | CASSLARASYEQYF | TGTGCCAGCAGCTTAGCCAGGGCCTCCTACGAGCAGTACTTC
- | TRBJ1-2 | TRBV11-3 | - | CARNAGVHVGYTF | TGTGCCAGAAACGCGGGGGTGCATGTTGGCTACACCTTC
- | TRBJ1-2 | TRBV10-3 | - | CAITRDTGEGYTF | TGTGCCATCACAAGGGACACGGGAGAGGGCTACACCTTC
- | TRBJ2-5 | TRBV18 | - | CASSPQLGETQYF | TGTGCCAGCTCACCACAATTGGGAGAGACCCAGTACTTC
- | TRBJ1-4 | TRBV6-7 | - | CASSYPRAGFVREKLFF | TGTGCCAGCAGTTACCCGAGGGCAGGGTTTGTTCGTGAAAAACTGTTTTTT
- | TRBJ2-5 | TRBV11-2 | - | CASSPRQAGVSQYF | TGTGCCAGCAGCCCAAGACAGGCCGGGGTTTCCCAGTACTTC
- | TRBJ2-5 | TRBV7-6 | TRBD2 | CASSLATASGRFRTAQYF | TGTGCCAGCAGCTTAGCGACCGCTAGCGGGCGGTTTAGGACGGCCCAGTACTTC
- | TRBJ2-6 | TRBV6-1 | - | CASKYSGANVLTF | TGTGCCAGCAAGTACTCTGGGGCCAACGTCCTGACTTTC
- | TRBJ1-4 | TRBV19 | - | CASMDRVQLNEKLFF | TGTGCCAGTATGGACCGGGTTCAGCTCAATGAAAAACTGTTTTTT
- | TRBJ2-5 | TRBV11-2 | - | CASSLVGAGETQYF | TGTGCCAGCAGCTTAGTGGGGGCGGGGGAGACCCAGTACTTC
- | TRBJ1-2 | TRBV27 | TRBD1 | CASSSRGTYTHGYTF | TGTGCCAGCAGTTCCAGGGGGACCTACACGCATGGCTACACCTTC
- | TRBJ1-1 | TRBV5-1 | - | CASGEGMNTEAFF | TGCGCCAGCGGGGAAGGGATGAACACTGAAGCTTTCTTT
- | TRBJ1-2 | TRBV7-2 | - | CASSPDSGLIGRGYTF | TGTGCCAGCAGCCCCGACAGCGGATTGATCGGTAGAGGCTACACCTTC
- | TRBJ2-1 | TRBV10-3 | - | CAISSTAYNEQFF | TGTGCCATCAGTAGTACAGCCTACAATGAGCAGTTCTTC
- | TRBJ2-5 | TRBV29-1 | - | CSVGPRSGDQETQYF | TGCAGCGTTGGCCCTCGTTCAGGGGACCAAGAGACCCAGTACTTC
- | TRBJ1-1 | TRBV30 | - | CALDGNTEAFF | TGTGCCTTGGACGGGAACACTGAAGCTTTCTTT
- | TRBJ2-5 | TRBV27 | - | CASSPSSYQETQYF | TGTGCCAGCAGTCCCTCATCGTACCAAGAGACCCAGTACTTC
- | TRBJ2-7 | TRBV6-5 | - | CASSFGGAEQYF | TGTGCCAGCAGTTTTGGCGGGGCCGAGCAGTACTTC
- | TRBJ1-1 | TRBV6-5 | TRBD1 | CASRTRTGPNTEAFF | TGTGCCAGCAGGACCAGGACAGGTCCGAACACTGAAGCTTTCTTT
- | TRBJ1-1 | TRBV9 | - | CASSDTRGVTEAFF | TGTGCCAGCAGCGACACACGGGGCGTCACTGAAGCTTTCTTT
- | TRBJ2-1 | TRBV2 | TRBD1 | CASTRTGIIADNEQFF | TGTGCCAGCACTCGGACAGGGATAATAGCAGACAATGAGCAGTTCTTC